The T cell receptor (beta chain) described here comes from a study of beta chain features in type 1 diabetes. Study-level points and caveats: Type 1 diabetes patients had moderately but significantly shorter TCRB CDR3s in all four CD4+ subsets. More deletions and fewer insertions at VDJ junctions were seen in type 1 diabetes patients.

Points on this clone: The antigen remains undetermined.

The sequenced template was cDNA made from the entire isolated RNA. Some clones are missing from TCRdb's copy, which holds only in-frame ones; the method was immunoSEQ multiplex PCR. The sample shows 600,000 to 700,000 clones, around an eighth of them seen only once. The CDR3 is made up of 13 amino acids. V was cut by 0 bases and J by 8 bases, with 10 bases left in between. Germline CDR1 reads LNHNV; CDR2 reads YYDKDF (reference sequence). The chain uses TRBV15 and TRBJ1-2, with D hard to call. Sequencing used naive CD4+ T cells from blood. The origin of this receptor is a man aged 18 to 35 with type 1 diabetes. For the CDR3, the DNA is TGTGCCACCAGCAGAGATGGGGTAGGAGGCTACACCTTC. It is translated as CATSRDGVGGYTF.